These T cell receptor beta chains were read from a single sample in a study of T cell repertoires in cytomegalovirus infection. TCRdb called the reads again in MiXCR, with one record for every CDR3 protein. The table lists about 360,000 distinct CDR3 sequences, around 18% of them singletons, with 7.5% to 9.5% in the top ten. The sequenced sample consisted of PBMCs. The receptors here all came from a human donor in good health (CMV status not recorded). Some clones in this sample may be carry-over from other donors' samples. CDR3s include the opening cysteine and the closing phenylalanine or tryptophan. Each record gives: CDR3 protein, D gene, V gene, CDR3 length. D genes are given only for firm matches.

CDR3aa: CASSLLTGGRSPLHF; d_gene: TRBD1; v_gene: TRBV27; len: 15
CDR3aa: CASGGPDEQYF; d_gene: -; v_gene: TRBV9; len: 11
CDR3aa: CASSSTGAMRNEQFF; d_gene: TRBD1; v_gene: TRBV5-4; len: 15
CDR3aa: CSAATGIGGGQYF; d_gene: TRBD1; v_gene: TRBV20-1; len: 13
CDR3aa: CAISEIGRQSQHF; d_gene: -; v_gene: TRBV10-3; len: 13
CDR3aa: CASSGDSEKLFF; d_gene: TRBD1; v_gene: TRBV28; len: 12
CDR3aa: CASRLTGGQYEQYF; d_gene: TRBD1; v_gene: TRBV28; len: 14
CDR3aa: CASSPPLRTGGFDGNTIYF; d_gene: TRBD1; v_gene: TRBV7-9; len: 19
CDR3aa: CASRATSGMDTQYF; d_gene: TRBD2; v_gene: TRBV5-4; len: 14
CDR3aa: CASSLGGGALSNEQFF; d_gene: TRBD2; v_gene: TRBV5-1; len: 16
CDR3aa: CASSLAPSGGDEQYF; d_gene: TRBD2; v_gene: TRBV5-4; len: 15
CDR3aa: CASSHAWTGSSYEQYF; d_gene: TRBD1; v_gene: TRBV4-3; len: 16
CDR3aa: CASSLWAGGLETQYF; d_gene: TRBD1; v_gene: TRBV7-2; len: 15
CDR3aa: CSAKRGTNQPQHF; d_gene: -; v_gene: TRBV20-1; len: 13
CDR3aa: CASSPGLAGQETQYF; d_gene: TRBD2; v_gene: TRBV14; len: 15
CDR3aa: CASSQTNTGELFF; d_gene: -; v_gene: TRBV7-4; len: 13
CDR3aa: CASSLASGSNLEQFF; d_gene: TRBD2; v_gene: TRBV7-2; len: 15
CDR3aa: CASRKGGEDEKLFF; d_gene: TRBD1; v_gene: TRBV7-2; len: 14
CDR3aa: CASSRRGGEGTDTQYF; d_gene: TRBD2; v_gene: TRBV4-3; len: 16
CDR3aa: CASSLQKETQYF; d_gene: -; v_gene: TRBV28; len: 12
CDR3aa: CASSSTLTSGGTGETQYF; d_gene: TRBD2; v_gene: TRBV7-6; len: 18
CDR3aa: CASRLSVTNTGELFF; d_gene: -; v_gene: TRBV4-3; len: 15
CDR3aa: CASTWDRGNEKLFF; d_gene: TRBD1; v_gene: TRBV12-3/TRBV12-4; len: 14
CDR3aa: CASSFISSGEQFF; d_gene: -; v_gene: TRBV7-2; len: 13
CDR3aa: CASSYQLAGVGEQYF; d_gene: TRBD2; v_gene: TRBV6-2/TRBV6-3; len: 15
CDR3aa: CASSLAGEYGYTF; d_gene: -; v_gene: TRBV5-1; len: 13
CDR3aa: CASSAVAGSYNEQFF; d_gene: TRBD2; v_gene: TRBV14; len: 15
CDR3aa: CASSPARPSAGSYEQYF; d_gene: -; v_gene: TRBV28; len: 17
CDR3aa: CAISEQDYGYTF; d_gene: -; v_gene: TRBV10-3; len: 12
CDR3aa: CASREHDSNEKLFF; d_gene: -; v_gene: TRBV2; len: 14
CDR3aa: CASSHTLGGVNEQYF; d_gene: -; v_gene: TRBV4-3; len: 15
CDR3aa: CASSPKTLPSYNEQFF; d_gene: -; v_gene: TRBV9; len: 16
CDR3aa: CASSRLIQETQYF; d_gene: -; v_gene: TRBV19; len: 13
CDR3aa: CASRFAGQETQYF; d_gene: -; v_gene: TRBV19; len: 13
CDR3aa: CASSLGGVYEKLFF; d_gene: -; v_gene: TRBV7-2; len: 14
CDR3aa: CASSPALTTDTQYF; d_gene: -; v_gene: TRBV7-2; len: 14
CDR3aa: CASSTTGETQYF; d_gene: -; v_gene: TRBV12-3/TRBV12-4; len: 12
CDR3aa: CASRQGLADLEEQFF; d_gene: TRBD2; v_gene: TRBV7-2; len: 15
CDR3aa: CASSEGLTTDTQYF; d_gene: TRBD2; v_gene: TRBV2; len: 14
CDR3aa: CASSPPTTAGRYGYTF; d_gene: -; v_gene: TRBV18; len: 16
CDR3aa: CASSRYTGVTEAFF; d_gene: TRBD1; v_gene: TRBV19; len: 14
CDR3aa: CASSLAGEANEQFF; d_gene: -; v_gene: TRBV7-9; len: 14
CDR3aa: CASSFGGGLHYEQYF; d_gene: -; v_gene: TRBV12-3/TRBV12-4; len: 15
CDR3aa: CASSSSFRPGANVLTF; d_gene: -; v_gene: TRBV11-2; len: 16
CDR3aa: CASSYSPGRRYYEQYF; d_gene: -; v_gene: TRBV6-2/TRBV6-3; len: 16
CDR3aa: CASSFDGPVLQETQYF; d_gene: -; v_gene: TRBV7-6; len: 16
CDR3aa: CASSRDGTGQNEQFF; d_gene: TRBD1; v_gene: TRBV25-1; len: 15
CDR3aa: CASSTGTDEQYF; d_gene: -; v_gene: TRBV5-5; len: 12
CDR3aa: CASRSGTGGSGNF; d_gene: TRBD1; v_gene: TRBV6-6; len: 13
CDR3aa: CASSLERGQGTDTQYF; d_gene: -; v_gene: TRBV7-9; len: 16
CDR3aa: CASSLTGQIYNEQFF; d_gene: TRBD1; v_gene: TRBV11-2; len: 15
CDR3aa: CAIRGYGRVPSTDTQYF; d_gene: TRBD2; v_gene: TRBV10-3; len: 17
CDR3aa: CSAREGGPETQYF; d_gene: -; v_gene: TRBV20-1; len: 13
CDR3aa: CSARDHQRGGRDEQFF; d_gene: TRBD2; v_gene: TRBV20-1; len: 16
CDR3aa: CASSYSRLRGFF; d_gene: -; v_gene: TRBV6-7; len: 12
CDR3aa: CASSVTIGFGGSSYNEQFF; d_gene: -; v_gene: TRBV2; len: 19
CDR3aa: CASSQGIYGYSNQPQHF; d_gene: -; v_gene: TRBV4-1; len: 17